This T cell receptor (beta chain) was documented in a study of human T cells and chemical hapten exposure (dated by TCRdb to about 2021). About the study as a whole: The libraries were sequenced as a pool, and the TCR yield per sample differed mostly because of small variations in library volumes within the pool. In alopecia patients, the study followed how the peripheral blood TCR repertoire changed in vivo over primary and secondary sensitization to diphenylcyclopropenone (DPC), a hapten. For every blood RNA sample, sequencing covered both the TCR alpha and TCR beta chains. Findings and caveats that apply to the study as a whole: No change with DPC sensitization was found in the number of TCRs above 1 in 1000 frequency, and no evidence of global repertoire structure alterations was found. Repeated subsampling changed both the strength of the expansion versus patch-test correlation and the threshold at which the correlation became significant.

Total RNA was isolated from unfractionated whole blood collected in Tempus Blood RNA tubes. A handful of healthy volunteers acted as controls for TCR sequencing and had blood drawn at day 0, 2 weeks and 6 weeks. V is shortened by 7 bases, J by 5 bases, and the region joining them spans 18 bases. The CDR3, from cysteine to phenylalanine, totals 15 residues. The retained sequence is limited to the CDR3, 45 bases, with the frame set at the first base. The sample holds many counts of this clonotype. This clone's antigen is unknown. Within one base of it there is no much larger clone, and no base qualities were kept. Libraries were prepared through 5' RACE. TCRdb names Illumina MiSeq as the instrument used. During library preparation, unique molecular identifiers were attached to individual cDNA molecules so that TCRs could be counted quantitatively and reproducibly. Processing in the source paper ran as follows. Samples had a median of approximately 96,000 TCRs, with a range from roughly 20,000 to 690,600. The Decombinator software suite was used to annotate the V, J and CDR3 of the TCR reads. To make PS versus PT1 abundance plots, every sample was subsampled to the same number of TCRs (28,000). TCRs were defined as expanded if absent before sensitization and observed at least eight times at the 2-week time point. TCRdb reanalyzed the raw reads on its own, using fastp at Q25 for trimming and MiXCR for clone calling, and kept in-frame beta chains. Entries are consolidated by CDR3 protein sequence, retaining the most common genes and DNA. In this record, the V and J calls reflect TCRdb's handling and not the investigators' own analysis. Across this sample there are about 140,000 distinct CDR3 sequences, with 3.5% to 5% seen only once. In total, the top ten clones hold 1.3% to 1.5% of the sample.

The chain joins TRBV12-3 or TRBV12-4 to TRBJ1-5; the D segment could be TRBD1, given 6 matching bases. The origin of this receptor is a female donor in good health. The sequence in DNA is TGTGCCAGCAAGGGGGGGCAGGCGCTTGATCAGCCCCAGCATTTT. The encoded protein is CASKGGQALDQPQHF.